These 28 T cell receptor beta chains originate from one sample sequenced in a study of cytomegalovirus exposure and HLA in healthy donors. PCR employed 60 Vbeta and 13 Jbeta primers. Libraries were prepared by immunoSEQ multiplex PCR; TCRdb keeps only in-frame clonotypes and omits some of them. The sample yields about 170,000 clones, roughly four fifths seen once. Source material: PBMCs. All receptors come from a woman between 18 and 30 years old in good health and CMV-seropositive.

The CDR3 nucleotides read TGTGCCAGCAGCCAAGTATCGTCGAGACTAGTTACTGAGCAGTTCTTC. It specifies CASSQVSSRLVTEQFF. This rearrangement joins TRBV4-2 to TRBJ2-1, with D tentatively TRBD2 (6 bases). The CDR3 has 16 residues. V lost 1 base to trimming and J lost 9 bases, with 19 bases between them. Germline V CDR1 and CDR2: LGHNA, YNFKEQ.

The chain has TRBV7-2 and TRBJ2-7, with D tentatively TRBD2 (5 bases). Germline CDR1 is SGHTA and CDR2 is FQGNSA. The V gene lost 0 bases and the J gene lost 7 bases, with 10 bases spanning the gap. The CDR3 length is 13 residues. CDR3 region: CASSLAPRLEQYF. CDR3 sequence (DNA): TGTGCCAGCAGCTTAGCGCCCAGACTAGAGCAGTACTTC.

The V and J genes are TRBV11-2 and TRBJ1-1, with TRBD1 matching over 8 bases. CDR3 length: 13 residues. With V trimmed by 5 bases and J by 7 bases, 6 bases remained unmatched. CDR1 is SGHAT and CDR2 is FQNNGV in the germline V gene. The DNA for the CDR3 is TGTGCCAGCAGCCTACAGGGGGAGGGTGAAGCTTTCTTT. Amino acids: CASSLQGEGEAFF.

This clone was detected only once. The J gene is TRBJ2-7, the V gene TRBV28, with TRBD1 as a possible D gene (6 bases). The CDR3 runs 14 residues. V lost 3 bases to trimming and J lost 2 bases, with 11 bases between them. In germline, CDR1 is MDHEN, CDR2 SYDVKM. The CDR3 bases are TGTGCCAGCAGTTTTAAACGGGACACCTACGAGCAGTACTTC. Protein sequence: CASSFKRDTYEQYF.

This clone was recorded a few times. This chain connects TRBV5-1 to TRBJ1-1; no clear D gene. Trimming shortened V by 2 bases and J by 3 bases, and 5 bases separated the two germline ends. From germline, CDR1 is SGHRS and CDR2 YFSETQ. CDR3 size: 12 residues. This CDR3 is CASSFTDTEAFF. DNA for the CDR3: TGCGCCAGCAGCTTCACGGACACTGAAGCTTTCTTT.

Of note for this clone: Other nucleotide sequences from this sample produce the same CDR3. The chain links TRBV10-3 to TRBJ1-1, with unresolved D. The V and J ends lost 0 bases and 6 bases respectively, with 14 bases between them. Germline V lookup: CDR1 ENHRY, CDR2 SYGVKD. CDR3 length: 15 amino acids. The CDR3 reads CAISESGRGKAEAFF. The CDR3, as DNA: TGTGCCATCAGTGAGTCCGGACGCGGGAAGGCTGAAGCTTTCTTT.

The CDR3 DNA reads as TGTGCCAGCAGTGAAGTAGGACAGGGTTTCTCACCCCTCCACTTT. Translated, it gives CASSEVGQGFSPLHF. The chain links TRBV2 to TRBJ1-6; 8 bases map to TRBD1. Germline V gene sequence: CDR1 SNHLY, CDR2 FYNNEI. The CDR3 length is 15 residues. The V gene end was trimmed by 1 base and the J gene end by 10 bases; junction bases not matched to a gene: 6. Variable domain in full (rest from reference TRBV2 and TRBJ1-6): EPEVTQTPSHQVTQMGQEVILRCVPISNHLYFYWYRQILGQKVEFLVSFYNNEISEKSEIFDDQFSVERPDGSNFTLKIRSTKLEDSAMYFCASSEVGQGFSPLHFGNGTRLTVT.

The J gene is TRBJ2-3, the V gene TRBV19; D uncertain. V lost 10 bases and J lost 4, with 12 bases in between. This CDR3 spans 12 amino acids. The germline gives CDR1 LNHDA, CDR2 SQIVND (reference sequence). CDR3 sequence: CATTDRPDTQYF. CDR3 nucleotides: TGTGCCACAACAGACCGGCCAGATACGCAGTATTTT.

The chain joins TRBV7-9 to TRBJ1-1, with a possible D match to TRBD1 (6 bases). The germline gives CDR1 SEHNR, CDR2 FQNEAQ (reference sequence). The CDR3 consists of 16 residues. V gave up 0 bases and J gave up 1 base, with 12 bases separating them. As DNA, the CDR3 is TGTGCCAGCAGCTTAGCGGGGCAGGGGTGGAACACTGAAGCTTTCTTT. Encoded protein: CASSLAGQGWNTEAFF. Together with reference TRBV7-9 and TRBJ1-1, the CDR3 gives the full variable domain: DTGVSQNPRHKITKRGQNVTFRCDPISEHNRLYWYRQTLGQGPEFLTYFQNEAQLEKSRLLSDRFSAERPKGSFSTLEIQRTEQGDSAMYLCASSLAGQGWNTEAFFGQGTRLTVV.

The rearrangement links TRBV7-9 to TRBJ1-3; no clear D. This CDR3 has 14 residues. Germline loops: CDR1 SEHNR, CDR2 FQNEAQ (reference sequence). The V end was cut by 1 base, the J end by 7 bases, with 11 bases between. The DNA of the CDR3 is TGTGCCAGCAGCTTAGATTCGCAGCGGAACACCATATATTTT. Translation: CASSLDSQRNTIYF. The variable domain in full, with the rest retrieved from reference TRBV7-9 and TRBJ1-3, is DTGVSQNPRHKITKRGQNVTFRCDPISEHNRLYWYRQTLGQGPEFLTYFQNEAQLEKSRLLSDRFSAERPKGSFSTLEIQRTEQGDSAMYLCASSLDSQRNTIYFGEGSWLTVV.

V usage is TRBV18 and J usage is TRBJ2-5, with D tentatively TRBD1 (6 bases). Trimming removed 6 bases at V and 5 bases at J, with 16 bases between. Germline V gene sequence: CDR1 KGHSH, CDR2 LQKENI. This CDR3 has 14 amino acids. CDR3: CASSPGSQGETQYF. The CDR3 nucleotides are TGTGCCAGCTCCCCTGGGAGCCAGGGGGAGACCCAGTACTTC.

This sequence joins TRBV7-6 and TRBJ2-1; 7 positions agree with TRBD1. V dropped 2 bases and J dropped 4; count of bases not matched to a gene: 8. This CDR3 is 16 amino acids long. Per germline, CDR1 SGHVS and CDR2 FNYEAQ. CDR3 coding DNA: TGTGCCAGCAGCTTATTAAGAGGGGGCCGATACAATGAGCAGTTCTTC. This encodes CASSLLRGGRYNEQFF.

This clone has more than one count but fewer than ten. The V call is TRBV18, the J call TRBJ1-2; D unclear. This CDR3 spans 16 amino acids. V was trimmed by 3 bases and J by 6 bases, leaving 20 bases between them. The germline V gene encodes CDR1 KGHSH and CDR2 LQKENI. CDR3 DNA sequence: TGTGCCAGCTCACCTCCCGGAGCGTTTTCATCTAATGGCTACACCTTC. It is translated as CASSPPGAFSSNGYTF.

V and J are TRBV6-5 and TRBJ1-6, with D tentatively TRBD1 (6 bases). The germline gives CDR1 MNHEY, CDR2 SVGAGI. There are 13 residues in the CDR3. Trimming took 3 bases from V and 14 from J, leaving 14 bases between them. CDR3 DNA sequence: TGTGCCAGCAGTTATCCGGGGGGGCTAACCCTCCACTTT. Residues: CASSYPGGLTLHF.

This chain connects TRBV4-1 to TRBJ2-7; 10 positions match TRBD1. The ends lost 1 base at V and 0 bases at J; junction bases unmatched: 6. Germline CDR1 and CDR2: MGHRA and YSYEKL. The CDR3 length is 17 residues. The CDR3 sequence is CASSQVGQGYLSYEQYF. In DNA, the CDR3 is TGCGCCAGCAGCCAAGTGGGACAGGGGTACCTCTCCTACGAGCAGTACTTC.

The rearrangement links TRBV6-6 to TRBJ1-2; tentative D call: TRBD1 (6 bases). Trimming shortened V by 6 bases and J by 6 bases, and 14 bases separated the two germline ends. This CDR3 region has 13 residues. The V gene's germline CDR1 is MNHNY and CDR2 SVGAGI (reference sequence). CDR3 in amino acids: CASSLGEGDGYTF. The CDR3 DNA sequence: TGTGCCAGCAGCTTAGGGGAGGGGGATGGCTACACCTTC.

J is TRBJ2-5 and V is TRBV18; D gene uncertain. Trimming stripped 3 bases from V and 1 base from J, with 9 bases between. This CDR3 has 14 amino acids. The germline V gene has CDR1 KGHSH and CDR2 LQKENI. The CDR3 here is CASSPGASQETQYF. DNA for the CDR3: TGTGCCAGCTCACCTGGAGCGAGCCAAGAGACCCAGTACTTC.

CDR3 region: CASSLQGARNQPQHF. CDR3 bases: TGCGCCAGCAGCCTCCAGGGGGCGCGGAATCAGCCCCAGCATTTT. V usage is TRBV5-1 and J usage is TRBJ1-5, with 8 bases lining up with TRBD1. Trimming at V came to 4 bases and at J to 4 bases, leaving 7 bases not matched to a gene. CDR3 size: 15 residues. Germline CDR1 and CDR2: SGHRS and YFSETQ.

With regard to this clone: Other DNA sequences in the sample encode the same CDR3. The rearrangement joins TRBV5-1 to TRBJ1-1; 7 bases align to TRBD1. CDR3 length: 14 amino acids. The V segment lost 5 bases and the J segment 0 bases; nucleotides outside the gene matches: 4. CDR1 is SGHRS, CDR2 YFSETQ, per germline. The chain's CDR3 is CASSLGQVNTEAFF. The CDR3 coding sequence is TGCGCCAGCAGTTTAGGACAGGTGAACACTGAAGCTTTCTTT.

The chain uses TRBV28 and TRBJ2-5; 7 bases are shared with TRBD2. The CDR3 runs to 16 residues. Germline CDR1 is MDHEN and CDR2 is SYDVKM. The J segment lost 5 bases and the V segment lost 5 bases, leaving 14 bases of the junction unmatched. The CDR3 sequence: CASSPLFSGGLETQYF. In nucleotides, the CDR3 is TGTGCCAGCAGTCCCCTCTTTTCGGGGGGACTGGAGACCCAGTACTTC.

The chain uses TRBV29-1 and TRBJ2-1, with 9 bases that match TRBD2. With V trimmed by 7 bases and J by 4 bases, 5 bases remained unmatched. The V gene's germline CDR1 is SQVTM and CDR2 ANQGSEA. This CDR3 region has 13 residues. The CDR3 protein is CSARLAEYNEQFF. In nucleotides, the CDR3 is TGCAGCGCCAGACTAGCGGAGTACAATGAGCAGTTCTTC.

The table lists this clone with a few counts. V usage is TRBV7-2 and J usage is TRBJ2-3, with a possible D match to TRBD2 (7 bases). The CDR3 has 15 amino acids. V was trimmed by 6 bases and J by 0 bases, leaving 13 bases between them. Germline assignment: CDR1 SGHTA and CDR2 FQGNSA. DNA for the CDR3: TGTGCCAGCAGGAAAGGGGGGGGAAGCACAGATACGCAGTATTTT. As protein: CASRKGGGSTDTQYF. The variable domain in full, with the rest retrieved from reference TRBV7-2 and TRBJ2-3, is GAGVSQSPSNKVTEKGKDVELRCDPISGHTALYWYRQSLGQGLEFLIYFQGNSAPDKSGLPSDRFSAERTGGSVSTLTIQRTQQEDSAVYLCASRKGGGSTDTQYFGPGTRLTVL.

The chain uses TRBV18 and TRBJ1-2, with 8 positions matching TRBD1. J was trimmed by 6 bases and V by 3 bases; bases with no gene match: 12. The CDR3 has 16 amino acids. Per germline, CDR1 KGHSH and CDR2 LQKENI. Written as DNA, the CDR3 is TGTGCCAGCTCACCTACCGAGCGGCAGGGGGCGGATGGCTACACCTTC. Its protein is CASSPTERQGADGYTF.

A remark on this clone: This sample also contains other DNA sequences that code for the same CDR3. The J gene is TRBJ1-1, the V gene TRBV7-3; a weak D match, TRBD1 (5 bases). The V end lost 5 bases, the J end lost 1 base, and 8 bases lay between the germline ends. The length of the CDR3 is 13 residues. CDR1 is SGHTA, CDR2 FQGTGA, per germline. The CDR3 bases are TGTGCCAGCAGCGCCACAGGGAACACTGAAGCTTTCTTT. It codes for CASSATGNTEAFF.

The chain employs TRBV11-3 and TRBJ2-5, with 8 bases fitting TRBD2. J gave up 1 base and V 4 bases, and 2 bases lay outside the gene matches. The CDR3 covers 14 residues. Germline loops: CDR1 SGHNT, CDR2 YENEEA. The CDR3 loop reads CASSSRGGQETQYF. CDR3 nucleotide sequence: TGTGCCAGCAGCTCACGGGGGGGCCAAGAGACCCAGTACTTC.

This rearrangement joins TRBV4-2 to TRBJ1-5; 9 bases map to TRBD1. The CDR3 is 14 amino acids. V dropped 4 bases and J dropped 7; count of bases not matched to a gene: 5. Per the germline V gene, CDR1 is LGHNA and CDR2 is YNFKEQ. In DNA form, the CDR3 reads TGTGCCAGCAGCCCTCGACAGGGGGGCCAGCCCCAGCATTTT. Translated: CASSPRQGGQPQHF.

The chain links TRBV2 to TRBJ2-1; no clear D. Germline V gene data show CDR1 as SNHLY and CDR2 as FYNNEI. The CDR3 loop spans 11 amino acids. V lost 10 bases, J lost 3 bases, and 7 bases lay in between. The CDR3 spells CATTFYNEQFF. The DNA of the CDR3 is TGTGCCACCACATTCTACAATGAGCAGTTCTTC.

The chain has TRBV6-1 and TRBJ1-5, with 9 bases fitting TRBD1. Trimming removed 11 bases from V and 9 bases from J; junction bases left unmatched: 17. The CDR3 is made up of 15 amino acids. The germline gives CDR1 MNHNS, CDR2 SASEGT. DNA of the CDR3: TGTGCCTCGACAGGCGGGACAGGGATCTTTTTGCCCCAGCATTTT. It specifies CASTGGTGIFLPQHF.